These 26 T cell receptor beta chains were sequenced from one sample in a study of Ad26.COV2.S vaccination and SARS-CoV-2 variants. Specified treatment: around 19 received Ad26.COV2.S at low or high dose, single or two shots; about 5 received placebo; per-sample allocation not given. Sample collection was performed on day 63 after the first vaccine or placebo injection. Produced via immunoSEQ multiplex PCR; TCRdb's table is partial and in-frame only. This table has almost 400,000 clones, about nine tenths appearing once. The sequencing used peripheral blood, collected in a trial of Ad26.COV2.S vaccine versus placebo. The receptor set was obtained from a person aged 18-65 years who received the Ad26.COV2.S COVID-19 vaccine or a placebo.

The count of this clone is one. The chain couples TRBV3-1 (or the pseudogene TRBV3-2) to TRBJ2-1, with 8 bases aligning to TRBD2. CDR3 length: 13 residues. Unmatched junction bases numbered 2, after V lost 1 base and J lost 9 bases. CDR1 is LGHDT and CDR2 is YNNKEL in the germline V gene (reference sequence). The CDR3 region is CASSQVAGGEQFF. In DNA form, the CDR3 reads TGTGCCAGCAGCCAAGTGGCGGGGGGTGAGCAGTTCTTC.

The genes are TRBV5-1 and TRBJ2-1; no firm D call. V dropped 0 bases and J dropped 5 bases, with 9 bases sitting between them. This CDR3 contains 14 residues. Looked up from germline, CDR1 is SGHRS and CDR2 is YFSETQ. The DNA of the CDR3 is TGCGCCAGCAGCTTGGTCCGCCTAAACAATGAGCAGTTCTTC. It is translated as CASSLVRLNNEQFF.

The V and J genes are TRBV14 and TRBJ2-5; TRBD2 agrees at 7 bases. This CDR3 has 16 amino acids. Germline-derived CDR1 and CDR2 are SGHDN and FVKESK. V was pared by 0 bases and J by 7 bases, with 11 bases of the junction left unmatched. The CDR3 reads CASSQDSASGRATQYF. The CDR3 nucleotides are TGTGCCAGCAGCCAAGATAGCGCTAGCGGTCGGGCGACCCAGTACTTC.

V gene TRBV5-1 combines with J gene TRBJ2-1; TRBD2 matches 9 bases. CDR3 length: 16 residues. The trim removed 1 base at V and 10 bases at J, leaving 12 bases unmatched. Germline loops: CDR1 SGHRS, CDR2 YFSETQ. This chain's CDR3 is CASSLQASGTTDEQFF. The CDR3, as DNA: TGCGCCAGCAGCTTGCAGGCTAGCGGGACCACCGACGAGCAGTTCTTC.

Here the CDR3 DNA reads TGTGCCATCAGTGATGGACTAGCGGGAGCCTACGAGCAGTACTTC. Residues: CAISDGLAGAYEQYF. The V call is TRBV10-3, the J call TRBJ2-7; 13 bases fit TRBD2. This CDR3 region has 15 residues. With 3 bases clipped from V and 2 bases from J, the junction kept 1 base outside the gene matches. Germline assignment: CDR1 ENHRY and CDR2 SYGVKD.

This chain uses TRBV28 with TRBJ2-1, with D perhaps given as TRBD1 or TRBD2 (5 bases each). V lost 6 bases and J 3 bases, leaving 9 bases between the germline ends. Germline assignment: CDR1 MDHEN and CDR2 SYDVKM. This CDR3 spans 13 amino acids. The CDR3 loop is CASRWGNYNEQFF. The CDR3 DNA reads as TGTGCCAGCAGGTGGGGGAACTACAATGAGCAGTTCTTC.

The chain links TRBV10-2 to TRBJ2-2, with 9 bases fitting TRBD2. The CDR3 loop spans 15 amino acids. With V trimmed by 10 bases and J by 3 bases, 9 bases remained unmatched. The germline CDR1 and CDR2 sequences are WSHSY and SAAADI. The CDR3 bases are TGCGCCACTCGGGCGGGAGGGACCCACACCGGGGAGCTGTTTTTT. Translated, it gives CATRAGGTHTGELFF.

J is TRBJ1-3 and V is TRBV2, with D possibly TRBD1 on 5 matching bases. CDR1 and CDR2 (germline): SNHLY, FYNNEI. The CDR3 contains 15 residues. V gave up 3 bases and J gave up 2 bases, with 11 bases separating them. CDR3 amino acids: CASSDQGAAGNTIYF. The CDR3 DNA follows: TGTGCCAGCAGTGACCAAGGGGCTGCTGGAAACACCATATATTTT.

The chain carries TRBV28 and TRBJ2-5; D perhaps matches TRBD2 (6 bases). There are 16 residues in the CDR3. Germline values: CDR1 MDHEN, CDR2 SYDVKM. Between the trimmed V and J ends, which lost 4 bases and 0 bases, there was a span of 15 bases. The CDR3: CASSSYSRGYQETQYF. The CDR3 DNA is TGTGCCAGCAGTTCCTACTCACGGGGGTACCAAGAGACCCAGTACTTC.

The CDR3 bases are TGTGCCAGCAGGGCGCTTAGCGGGGACCGCTCCTACGAGCAGTACTTC. The encoded protein is CASRALSGDRSYEQYF. V is TRBV2 and J is TRBJ2-7; TRBD2 matches 8 bases. V dropped 6 bases and J dropped 0; count of bases not matched to a gene: 10. The germline V gene has CDR1 SNHLY and CDR2 FYNNEI. The CDR3 consists of 16 residues.

The V and J genes are TRBV9 and TRBJ1-1, with D possibly being TRBD1 (6 bases). Germline CDR1 is SGDLS and CDR2 is YYNGEE. The V end lost 7 bases, the J end lost 1 base, and 11 bases lay between the germline ends. The CDR3 covers 13 residues. CDR3: CASEGHQNTEAFF. The DNA of the CDR3 is TGTGCCAGCGAGGGACACCAGAACACTGAAGCTTTCTTT.

The chain couples TRBV19 to TRBJ2-1; D is tentatively TRBD1 or TRBD2 (7 bases each). The CDR3 is made up of 14 amino acids. The ends were cut back, 1 base at V and 7 bases at J, with 11 bases in the middle. Germline CDR1 reads LNHDA; CDR2 reads SQIVND (reference sequence). CDR3 sequence (DNA): TGTGCCAGTAGTATAGGGCAGGGGGGGAATGAGCAGTTCTTC. This translates into CASSIGQGGNEQFF.

This chain uses TRBV18 with TRBJ2-1; the D gene is possibly TRBD2 (6 bases). The V gene lost 2 bases and the J gene lost 9 bases, with 14 bases spanning the gap. This CDR3 spans 14 amino acids. CDR1 KGHSH and CDR2 LQKENI come from the germline V gene. The chain's CDR3 is CASSPGSGGAEQFF. The CDR3 bases are TGTGCCAGCTCACCAGGTAGCGGTGGGGCTGAGCAGTTCTTC.

The chain has TRBV19 and TRBJ1-1; TRBD1 is a possible D gene (6 bases). CDR3 length: 15 amino acids. Trimming left V 5 bases short and J 3 bases short, with 16 bases between. Per germline, CDR1 LNHDA and CDR2 SQIVND (reference sequence). Here the CDR3 reads CASSPTGGHDTEAFF. The CDR3 region has the DNA TGTGCCAGTAGTCCGACAGGAGGCCACGACACTGAAGCTTTCTTT.

The chain is built from TRBV28 and TRBJ1-5, with D hard to call. The CDR3 is made up of 14 amino acids. Germline-derived CDR1 and CDR2 are MDHEN and SYDVKM. The V end was cut by 6 bases, the J end by 6 bases, with 15 bases between. CDR3 nucleotide sequence: TGTGCCAGCAGCCTACCGGCAGGATCTCAGCCCCAGCATTTT. This sequence encodes CASSLPAGSQPQHF. Looking up the rest from reference TRBV28 and TRBJ1-5 gives the full variable domain: DVKVTQSSRYLVKRTGEKVFLECVQDMDHENMFWYRQDPGLGLRLIYFSYDVKMKEKGDIPEGYSVSREKKERFSLILESASTNQTSMYLCASSLPAGSQPQHFGDGTRLSIL.

The rearrangement links TRBV29-1 to TRBJ1-5; TRBD1 aligns across 7 bases. Germline values: CDR1 SQVTM, CDR2 ANQGSEA. Trimming took 6 bases from V and 4 from J; bases not matched to a gene: 6. The CDR3 spans 13 residues. The CDR3 sequence is CSVSTGVNQPQHF. In nucleotides, the CDR3 is TGCAGCGTATCCACAGGGGTGAATCAGCCCCAGCATTTT.

The chain recombines TRBV18 with TRBJ1-2; possibly TRBD1 for D (5 bases). CDR3 size: 15 residues. V was trimmed by 3 bases and J by 4 bases, leaving 15 bases between them. CDR1 is KGHSH, CDR2 LQKENI, per germline. DNA for the CDR3: TGTGCCAGCTCACCCAGGGACTCCAGGGTCTATGGCTACACCTTC. This encodes CASSPRDSRVYGYTF.

The rearrangement joins TRBV5-1 to TRBJ1-6; unclear D gene. The germline V and J ends were trimmed by 2 bases and 5 bases, with 5 bases remaining between them. Germline-derived CDR1 and CDR2 are SGHRS and YFSETQ. This CDR3 spans 13 amino acids. The CDR3, as DNA: TGCGCCAGCAGCTTCCGGGATAATTCACCCCTCCACTTT. Amino acid sequence: CASSFRDNSPLHF.

V and J are TRBV7-8 and TRBJ1-2, with D tentatively TRBD1 (5 bases). CDR1 SGHVS and CDR2 FQNEAQ come from the germline V gene. V gave up 5 bases and J gave up 4 bases, with 17 bases separating them. This CDR3 is 15 amino acids long. The CDR3 protein is CASSTTRRTTYGYTF. The CDR3 coding sequence is TGTGCCAGCAGCACAACCCGGCGGACAACCTATGGCTACACCTTC. Looking up the rest from reference TRBV7-8 and TRBJ1-2 gives the full variable domain: GAGVSQSPRYKVAKRGQDVALRCDPISGHVSLFWYQQALGQGPEFLTYFQNEAQLDKSGLPSDRFFAERPEGSVSTLKIQRTQQEDSAVYLCASSTTRRTTYGYTFGSGTRLTVV.

V is TRBV10-3 and J is TRBJ2-3, with 7 nucleotides matching TRBD2. J lost 0 bases, V lost 6 bases, and 9 bases had no gene match. The CDR3 extends over 16 amino acids. Germline CDR1 reads ENHRY; CDR2 reads SYGVKD. This CDR3 is CAIRGPLAESTDTQYF. As DNA, the CDR3 is TGTGCCATCAGGGGACCCCTAGCGGAAAGCACAGATACGCAGTATTTT.

The V and J genes are TRBV15 and TRBJ1-6, with TRBD1 as a possible D gene (5 bases). Between the trimmed V and J ends, which lost 11 bases and 8 bases, there was a span of 16 bases. CDR1 LNHNV and CDR2 YYDKDF come from the germline V gene (reference sequence). This CDR3 is built from 13 residues. The CDR3 sequence: CAAGLLRDSPLHF. The CDR3, as DNA: TGTGCCGCGGGACTCTTACGCGATTCACCCCTCCACTTT.

The genes are TRBV30 and TRBJ1-3, with 8 nucleotides matching TRBD1. Germline trimming cut 4 bases from V and 2 bases from J; bases unmatched to any gene: 7. The CDR3 runs to 15 residues. Looked up from germline, CDR1 is GTSNPN and CDR2 is SVGIG (reference sequence). DNA for the CDR3: TGTGCCTGGAACCCCCAGACAGGGGCTGGAAACACCATATATTTT. It yields the protein CAWNPQTGAGNTIYF.

This chain joins TRBV6-5 and TRBJ1-5, with D possibly matching TRBD1 (5 bases). The CDR3 is 13 residues long. V lost 7 bases and J 4 bases, leaving 11 bases between the germline ends. Germline V gives CDR1 MNHEY, CDR2 SVGAGI. CDR3 nucleotides: TGTGCCAGCAAACTCGGGGCTAATCAGCCCCAGCATTTT. It codes for CASKLGANQPQHF.

This clone was counted a single time. The chain carries TRBV5-1 and TRBJ2-1; TRBD2 matches 14 bases. V shed 4 bases and J 9 bases; nucleotides not matched to a gene: 12. Germline V gene lookup returns CDR1 SGHRS and CDR2 YFSETQ. This CDR3 has 17 amino acids. The CDR3 nucleotides are TGCGCCAGCAGCGAAACCGGGACTAGCGGGAGAAGGGGTGAGCAGTTCTTC. Residues: CASSETGTSGRRGEQFF.

V usage is TRBV19 and J usage is TRBJ1-5, with TRBD1 matching over 12 bases. The CDR3 length is 15 residues. Germline values: CDR1 LNHDA, CDR2 SQIVND (reference sequence). Unmatched junction bases numbered 6, after V lost 6 bases and J lost 6 bases. Here the CDR3 DNA reads TGTGCCAGTAGCAGGGGGACAGGGGGCTCTCAGCCCCAGCATTTT. As protein: CASSRGTGGSQPQHF.

This chain joins TRBV6-6 and TRBJ2-3; D is possibly TRBD2 (6 bases). Germline V lookup: CDR1 MNHNY, CDR2 SVGAGI (reference sequence). CDR3 length: 17 amino acids. Trimming removed 5 bases at V and 9 bases at J, with 27 bases between. The CDR3 loop is CASSRPDGTYGEDTQYF. The CDR3 DNA is TGTGCCAGCAGTCGCCCGGACGGGACTTACGGCGAGGACACGCAGTATTTT.